The 7 T cell receptor beta chains below all came from one sample that was sequenced in a study of cytomegalovirus exposure and HLA in healthy donors. PCR involved 60 Vbeta and 13 Jbeta primers. Assay: immunoSEQ multiplex PCR; the TCRdb copy retains only in-frame clones and omits some. Among some 180,000 clones listed, around 80% were seen once. Sequenced input: PBMCs. The receptors originated from a man aged 25 to 40 in good health and CMV-seronegative.

This clone was seen just once. CDR3: CASSQVTSGDQQETQYF. The CDR3 DNA is TGCGCCAGCAGCCAAGTTACTAGCGGGGACCAACAAGAGACCCAGTACTTC. The rearrangement uses TRBV4-1 and TRBJ2-5; 10 bases align to TRBD2. The ends lost 1 base at V and 2 bases at J; junction bases unmatched: 7. The CDR3 is 17 amino acids. Germline values: CDR1 MGHRA, CDR2 YSYEKL.

This clone was counted a single time. The chain is built from TRBV6-5 and TRBJ1-1, with D possibly TRBD1 on 6 matching bases. This CDR3 is built from 15 residues. Trimming left V 0 bases short and J 5 bases short, with 13 bases between. The V gene's germline CDR1 is MNHEY and CDR2 SVGAGI. The CDR3 DNA sequence: TGTGCCAGCAGTTACTCGTTTGGGGGCGGTACTGAAGCTTTCTTT. Residues: CASSYSFGGGTEAFF.

This clone has more than one count but fewer than ten. The V gene is TRBV2, the J gene TRBJ2-1, with D possibly TRBD1 on 6 matching bases. CDR1 is SNHLY, CDR2 FYNNEI, per germline. This CDR3 is built from 13 residues. Trimming removed 4 bases at V and 6 bases at J, with 10 bases between. The CDR3 spells CASSVARGNEQFF. The CDR3 DNA reads as TGTGCCAGCAGTGTGGCCAGGGGCAATGAGCAGTTCTTC.

On this clone: A read error may account for a junction end that differs from germline. The chain combines TRBV7-7 with TRBJ2-2; maybe TRBD1 (5 bases). The CDR3 loop spans 15 amino acids. CDR1 and CDR2 from the germline V gene are SSHAT and FNYEAQ (reference sequence). CDR3 DNA: TGTGCTAGCAGCTCAGGGTTCGCGAACACCGGGGAGCTGTTTTTT. Its translation: CASSSGFANTGELFF.

This clone appeared once. V and J are TRBV4-1 and TRBJ1-1, with a weak D call TRBD1 (5 bases). CDR3 length: 15 residues. Germline V gene sequence: CDR1 MGHRA, CDR2 YSYEKL. Trimming stripped 1 base from V and 1 base from J, with 10 bases between. Here the CDR3 DNA reads TGCGCCAGCAGCCAAGGTCTGGGGGGGAACACTGAAGCTTTCTTT. This gives the protein CASSQGLGGNTEAFF.

The CDR3, as DNA: TGCAGCGTTGAGGGGACTTCAAATGAGACCCAGTACTTC. Protein: CSVEGTSNETQYF. The chain couples TRBV29-1 to TRBJ2-5, with D possibly matching TRBD2 (6 bases). The CDR3 is made up of 13 amino acids. CDR1 SQVTM and CDR2 ANQGSEA come from the germline V gene. The V and J ends lost 3 bases and 5 bases respectively, with 13 bases between them.

This clone has more than one count but fewer than ten. CDR3 nucleotides: TGTGCCAGCAGCCTATATGAAAGGAGACAGGGGATGAAGATCGCAGATACGCAGTATTTT. Its translation: CASSLYERRQGMKIADTQYF. The chain is built from TRBV13 and TRBJ2-3; 8 bases match TRBD1. The CDR3 totals 20 residues. Trimming cost V 5 bases and J 4 bases; bases outside gene matches: 23. The V gene's germline CDR1 is PRHDT and CDR2 FYEKMQ (reference sequence).